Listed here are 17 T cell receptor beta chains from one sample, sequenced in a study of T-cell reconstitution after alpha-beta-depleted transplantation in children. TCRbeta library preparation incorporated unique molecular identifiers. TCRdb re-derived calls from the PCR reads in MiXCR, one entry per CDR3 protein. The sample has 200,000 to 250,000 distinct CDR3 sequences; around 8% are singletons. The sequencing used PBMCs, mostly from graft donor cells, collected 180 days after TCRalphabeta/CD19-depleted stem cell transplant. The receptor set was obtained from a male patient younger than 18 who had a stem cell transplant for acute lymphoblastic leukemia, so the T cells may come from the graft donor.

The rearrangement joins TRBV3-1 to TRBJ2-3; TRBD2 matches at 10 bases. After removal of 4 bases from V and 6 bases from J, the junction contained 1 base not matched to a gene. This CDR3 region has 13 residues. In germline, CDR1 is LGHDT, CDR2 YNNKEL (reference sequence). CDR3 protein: CASSPLAGDTQYF. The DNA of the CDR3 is TGTGCCAGCAGCCCACTAGCGGGGGATACGCAGTATTTT.

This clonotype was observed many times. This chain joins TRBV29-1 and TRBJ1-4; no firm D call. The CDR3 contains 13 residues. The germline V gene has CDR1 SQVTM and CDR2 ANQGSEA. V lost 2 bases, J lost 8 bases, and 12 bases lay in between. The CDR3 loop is CSVERIAGEKLFF. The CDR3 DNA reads TGCAGCGTTGAACGTATAGCGGGGGAAAAACTGTTTTTT.

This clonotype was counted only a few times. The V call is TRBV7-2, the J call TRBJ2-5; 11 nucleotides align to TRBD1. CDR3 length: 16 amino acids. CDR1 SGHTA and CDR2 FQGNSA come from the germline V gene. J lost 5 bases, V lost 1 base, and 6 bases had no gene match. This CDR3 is CASSLGGQGEGETQYF. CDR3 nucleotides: TGTGCCAGCAGCTTAGGGGGACAGGGGGAGGGGGAGACCCAGTACTTC.

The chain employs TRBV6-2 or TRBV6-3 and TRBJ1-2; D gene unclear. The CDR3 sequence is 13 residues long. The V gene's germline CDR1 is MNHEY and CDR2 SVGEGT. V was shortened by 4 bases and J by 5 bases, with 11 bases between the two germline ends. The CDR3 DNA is TGTGCCAGCAGTTGGTCTGTAGGGTATGGCTACACCTTC. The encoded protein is CASSWSVGYGYTF.

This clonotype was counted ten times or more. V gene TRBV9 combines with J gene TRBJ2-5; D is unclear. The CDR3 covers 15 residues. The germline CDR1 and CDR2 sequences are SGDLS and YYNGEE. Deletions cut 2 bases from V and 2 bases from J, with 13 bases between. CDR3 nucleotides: TGTGCCAGCAGCGTCCTCGGACGGCGACAAGAGACCCAGTACTTC. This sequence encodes CASSVLGRRQETQYF.

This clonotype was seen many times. CDR3 in amino acids: CSASKTGRETQYF. The DNA of the CDR3 is TGCAGTGCTAGTAAGACAGGGAGGGAGACCCAGTACTTC. The J gene is TRBJ2-5, the V gene TRBV20-1; a possible D gene is TRBD1 (7 bases). The CDR3 loop spans 13 amino acids. Deletions cut 3 bases from V and 5 bases from J, with 13 bases between. Germline CDR1 reads DFQATT; CDR2 reads SNEGSKA (reference sequence).

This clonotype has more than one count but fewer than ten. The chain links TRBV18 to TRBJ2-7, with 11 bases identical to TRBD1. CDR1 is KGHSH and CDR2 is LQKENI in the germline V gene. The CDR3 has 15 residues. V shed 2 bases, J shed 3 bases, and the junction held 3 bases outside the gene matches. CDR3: CASSPVGQGVYEQYF. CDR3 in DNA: TGTGCCAGCTCACCAGTGGGACAGGGGGTCTACGAGCAGTACTTC.

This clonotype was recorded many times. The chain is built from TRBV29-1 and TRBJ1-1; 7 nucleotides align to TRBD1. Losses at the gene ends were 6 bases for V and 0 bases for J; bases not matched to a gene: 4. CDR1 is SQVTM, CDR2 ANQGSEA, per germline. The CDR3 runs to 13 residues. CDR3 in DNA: TGCAGCGTAGGCGACAGGGTGAACACTGAAGCTTTCTTT. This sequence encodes CSVGDRVNTEAFF.

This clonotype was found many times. Here the CDR3 reads CASSIRRTDTQYF. CDR3 DNA sequence: TGTGCCAGTAGTATCCGCAGGACAGATACGCAGTATTTT. The chain combines TRBV19 with TRBJ2-3, with D unclear. Germline V gene data show CDR1 as LNHDA and CDR2 as SQIVND (reference sequence). V lost 3 bases and J 3 bases, leaving 7 bases between the germline ends. The CDR3 totals 13 residues.

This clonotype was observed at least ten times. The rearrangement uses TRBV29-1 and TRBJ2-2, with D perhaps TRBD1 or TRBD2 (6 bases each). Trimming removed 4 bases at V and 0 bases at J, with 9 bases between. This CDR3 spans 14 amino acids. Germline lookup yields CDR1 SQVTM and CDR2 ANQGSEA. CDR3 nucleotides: TGCAGCGTTGGAGGGGGGCCGAACACCGGGGAGCTGTTTTTT. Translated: CSVGGGPNTGELFF.

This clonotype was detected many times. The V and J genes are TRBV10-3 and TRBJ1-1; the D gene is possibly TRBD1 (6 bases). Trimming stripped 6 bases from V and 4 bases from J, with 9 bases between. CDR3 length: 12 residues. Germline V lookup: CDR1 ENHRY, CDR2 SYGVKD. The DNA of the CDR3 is TGTGCCATCAGCAAGGGGGGCACTGAAGCTTTCTTT. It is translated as CAISKGGTEAFF.

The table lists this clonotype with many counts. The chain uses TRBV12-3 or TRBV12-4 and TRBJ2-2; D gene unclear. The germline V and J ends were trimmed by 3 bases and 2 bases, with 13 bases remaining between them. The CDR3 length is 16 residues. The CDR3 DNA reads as TGTGCCAGCAGTTTTAGGGTGTGGGGTAACACCGGGGAGCTGTTTTTT. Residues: CASSFRVWGNTGELFF.

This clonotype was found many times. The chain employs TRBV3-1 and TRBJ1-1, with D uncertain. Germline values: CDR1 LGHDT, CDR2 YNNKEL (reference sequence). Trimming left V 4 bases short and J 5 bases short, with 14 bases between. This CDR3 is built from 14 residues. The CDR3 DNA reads TGTGCCAGCAGCCCCTCTGGAGGTAGGACTGAAGCTTTCTTT. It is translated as CASSPSGGRTEAFF.

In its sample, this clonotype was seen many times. The CDR3 coding sequence is TGCGCCAGCACCTCAACAAACACAGATACGCAGTATTTT. Translation: CASTSTNTDTQYF. The rearrangement links TRBV5-1 to TRBJ2-3; D gene uncertain. CDR3 length: 13 residues. Germline V lookup: CDR1 SGHRS, CDR2 YFSETQ. Deletions cut 6 bases from V and 2 bases from J, with 10 bases between.

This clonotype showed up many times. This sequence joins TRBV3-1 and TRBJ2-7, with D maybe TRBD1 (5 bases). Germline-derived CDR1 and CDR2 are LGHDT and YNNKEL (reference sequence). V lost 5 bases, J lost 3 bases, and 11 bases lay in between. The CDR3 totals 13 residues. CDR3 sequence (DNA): TGTGCCAGCAGCACCTGGGGCTACTACGAGCAGTACTTC. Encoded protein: CASSTWGYYEQYF.

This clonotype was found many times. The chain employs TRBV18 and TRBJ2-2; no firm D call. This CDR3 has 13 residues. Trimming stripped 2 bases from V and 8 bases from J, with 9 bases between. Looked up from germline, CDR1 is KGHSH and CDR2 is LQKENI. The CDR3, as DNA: TGTGCCAGCTCACCATCGGGTGCGGGGGAGCTGTTTTTT. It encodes CASSPSGAGELFF.

This CDR3 reads CASSARQTTDTQYF. CDR3 DNA: TGTGCCAGCAGCGCCAGACAGACCACAGATACGCAGTATTTT. The rearrangement links TRBV9 to TRBJ2-3; possibly TRBD1 for D (5 bases). The germline V gene has CDR1 SGDLS and CDR2 YYNGEE. The CDR3 is made up of 14 amino acids. Between the trimmed V and J ends, which lost 3 bases and 2 bases, there was a span of 10 bases.